The 2 T cell receptor beta chains below all came from one sample that was sequenced in a study of CD8 T cells in Susac syndrome. RNA, at roughly 0.5 to 1 ug, was reverse transcribed with random hexamers. TCRdb re-derived calls from the immunoSEQ multiplex PCR reads in MiXCR, one entry per CDR3 protein. The table shows roughly 200,000 distinct CDR3 sequences, with roughly 92% occurring only once. The sequenced sample consisted of CD4+ T cells from PBMCs. These receptor sequences come from a human donor with Susac syndrome.

The chain uses TRBV5-1 and TRBJ2-5; 14 bases line up with TRBD2. From germline, CDR1 is SGHRS and CDR2 YFSETQ. The J segment lost 1 base and the V segment lost 4 bases, leaving 3 bases of the junction unmatched. The CDR3 has 16 amino acids. The CDR3 bases are TGCGCCAGCAGCCCGGGACTAGCGGGGGCCCAAGAGACCCAGTACTTC. Amino acids: CASSPGLAGAQETQYF.

The gene calls are TRBV4-1 and TRBJ2-7; 9 nucleotides match TRBD2. This CDR3 is 15 amino acids long. Germline trimming cut 1 base from V and 2 bases from J; bases unmatched to any gene: 3. Per germline, CDR1 MGHRA and CDR2 YSYEKL. CDR3 sequence (DNA): TGCGCCAGCAGCCAAGGACTAGCGGACACCTACGAGCAGTACTTC. It encodes CASSQGLADTYEQYF.